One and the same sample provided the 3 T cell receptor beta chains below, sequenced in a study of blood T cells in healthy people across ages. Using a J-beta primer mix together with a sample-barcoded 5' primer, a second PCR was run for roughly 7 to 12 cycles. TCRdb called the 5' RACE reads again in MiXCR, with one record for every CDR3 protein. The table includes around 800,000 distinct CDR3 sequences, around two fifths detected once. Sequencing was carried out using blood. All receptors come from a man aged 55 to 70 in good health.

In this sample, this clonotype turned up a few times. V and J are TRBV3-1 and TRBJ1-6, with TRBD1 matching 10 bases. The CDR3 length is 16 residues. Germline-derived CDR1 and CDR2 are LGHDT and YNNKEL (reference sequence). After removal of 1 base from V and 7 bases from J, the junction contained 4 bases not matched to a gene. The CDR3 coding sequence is TGTGCCAGCAGCCAAGGCGGGACAGGGGTCAATTCACCCCTCCACTTT. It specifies CASSQGGTGVNSPLHF.

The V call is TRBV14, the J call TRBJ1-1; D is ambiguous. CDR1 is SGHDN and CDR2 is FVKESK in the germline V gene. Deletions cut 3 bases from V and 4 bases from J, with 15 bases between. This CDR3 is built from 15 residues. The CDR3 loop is CASSHRSSLGTEAFF. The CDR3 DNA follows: TGTGCCAGCAGCCATCGGTCTTCCTTGGGCACTGAAGCTTTCTTT.

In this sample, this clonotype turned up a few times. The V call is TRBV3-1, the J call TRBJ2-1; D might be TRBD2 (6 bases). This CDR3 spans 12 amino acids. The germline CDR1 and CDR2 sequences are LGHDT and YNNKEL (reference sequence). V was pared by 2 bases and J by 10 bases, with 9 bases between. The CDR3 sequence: CASSQKGGEQFF. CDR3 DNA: TGTGCCAGCAGCCAAAAGGGAGGAGAGCAGTTCTTC.